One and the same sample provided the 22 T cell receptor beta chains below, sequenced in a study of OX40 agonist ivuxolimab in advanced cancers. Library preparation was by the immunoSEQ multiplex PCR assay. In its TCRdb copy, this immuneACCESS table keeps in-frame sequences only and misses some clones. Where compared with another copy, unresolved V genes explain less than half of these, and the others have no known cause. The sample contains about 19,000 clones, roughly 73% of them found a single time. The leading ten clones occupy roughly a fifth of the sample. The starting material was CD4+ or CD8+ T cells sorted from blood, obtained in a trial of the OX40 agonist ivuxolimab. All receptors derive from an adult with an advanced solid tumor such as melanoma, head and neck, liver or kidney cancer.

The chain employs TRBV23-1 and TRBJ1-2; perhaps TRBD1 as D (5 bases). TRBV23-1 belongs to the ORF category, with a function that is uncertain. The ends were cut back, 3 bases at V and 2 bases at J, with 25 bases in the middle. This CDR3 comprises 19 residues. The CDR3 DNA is TGCGCCAGCAGTCAGGCCGAGTGGGGGAATCCTCCCGGGAACTATGGCTACACCTTC. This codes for CASSQAEWGNPPGNYGYTF.

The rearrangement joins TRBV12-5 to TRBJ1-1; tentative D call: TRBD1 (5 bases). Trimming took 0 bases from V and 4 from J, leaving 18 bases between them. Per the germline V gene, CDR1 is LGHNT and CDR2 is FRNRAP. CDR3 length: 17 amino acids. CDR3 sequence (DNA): TGTGCTAGTGGTTTGGTCACTGGGACTACTGTCGGCACTGAAGCTTTCTTT. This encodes CASGLVTGTTVGTEAFF.

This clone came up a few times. The CDR3 DNA is TGTGCCAGCAGCCGCAGCTCCCTCTACGAGCAGTACTTC. Its protein product is CASSRSSLYEQYF. The chain has TRBV7-9 and TRBJ2-7; no firm D call. The CDR3 runs to 13 residues. V was pared by 5 bases and J by 3 bases, with 11 bases between. Germline loops: CDR1 SEHNR, CDR2 FQNEAQ (reference sequence).

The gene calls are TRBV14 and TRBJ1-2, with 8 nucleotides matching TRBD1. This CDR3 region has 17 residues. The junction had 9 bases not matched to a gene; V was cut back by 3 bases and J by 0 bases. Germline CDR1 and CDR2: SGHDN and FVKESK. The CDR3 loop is CASSHLGQGLANYGYTF. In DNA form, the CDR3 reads TGTGCCAGCAGCCATCTCGGACAGGGCTTAGCTAACTATGGCTACACCTTC.

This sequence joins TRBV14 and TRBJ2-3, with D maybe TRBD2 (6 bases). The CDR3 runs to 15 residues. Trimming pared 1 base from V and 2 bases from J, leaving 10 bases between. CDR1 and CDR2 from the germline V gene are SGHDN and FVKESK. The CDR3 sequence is CASSQADYHTDTQYF. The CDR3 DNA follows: TGTGCCAGCAGCCAAGCGGACTACCACACAGATACGCAGTATTTT.

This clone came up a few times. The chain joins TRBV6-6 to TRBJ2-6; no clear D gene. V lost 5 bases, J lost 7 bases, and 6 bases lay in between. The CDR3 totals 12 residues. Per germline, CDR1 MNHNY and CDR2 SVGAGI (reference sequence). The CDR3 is CASSPGANVLTF. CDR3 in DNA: TGTGCCAGCAGTCCCGGCGCCAACGTCCTGACTTTC.

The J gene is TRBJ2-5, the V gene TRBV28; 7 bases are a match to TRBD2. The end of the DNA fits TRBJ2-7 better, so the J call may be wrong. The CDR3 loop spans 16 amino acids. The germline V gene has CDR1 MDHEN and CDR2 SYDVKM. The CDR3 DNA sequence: TGTGCCAGCAGTTTAATCCGGGGGGTTAGCTCCTACGAGCAGTACTTC. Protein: CASSLIRGVSSYEQYF.

The CDR3 loop reads CASSSDGDEAFF. CDR3 in DNA: TGTGCCAGCAGCTCTGACGGGGATGAAGCTTTCTTT. V gene TRBV7-8 combines with J gene TRBJ1-1; the D is unclear. Germline V CDR1 and CDR2: SGHVS, FQNEAQ. V was shortened by 4 bases and J by 7 bases, with 10 bases between the two germline ends. The CDR3 has 12 residues.

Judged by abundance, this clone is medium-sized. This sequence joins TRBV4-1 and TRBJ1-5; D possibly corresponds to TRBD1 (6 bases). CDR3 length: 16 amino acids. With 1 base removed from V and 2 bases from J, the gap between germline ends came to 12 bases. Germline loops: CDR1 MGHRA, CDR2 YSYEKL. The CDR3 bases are TGCGCCAGCAGCCAAGTTATGGGGGCGGGCAATCAGCCCCAGCATTTT. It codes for CASSQVMGAGNQPQHF.

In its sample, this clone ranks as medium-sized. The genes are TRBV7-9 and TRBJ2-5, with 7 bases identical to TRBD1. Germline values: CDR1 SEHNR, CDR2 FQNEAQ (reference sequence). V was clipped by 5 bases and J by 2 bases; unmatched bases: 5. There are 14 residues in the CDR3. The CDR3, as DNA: TGTGCCAGCAGCCCAGGACAGGATCAAGAGACCCAGTACTTC. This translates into CASSPGQDQETQYF.

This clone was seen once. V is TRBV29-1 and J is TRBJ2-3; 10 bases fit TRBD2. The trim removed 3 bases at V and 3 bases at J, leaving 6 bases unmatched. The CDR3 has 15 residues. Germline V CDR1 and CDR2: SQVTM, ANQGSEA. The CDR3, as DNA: TGCAGCGTTGAGGATAGCGGGAGGAGTACAGATACGCAGTATTTT. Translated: CSVEDSGRSTDTQYF.

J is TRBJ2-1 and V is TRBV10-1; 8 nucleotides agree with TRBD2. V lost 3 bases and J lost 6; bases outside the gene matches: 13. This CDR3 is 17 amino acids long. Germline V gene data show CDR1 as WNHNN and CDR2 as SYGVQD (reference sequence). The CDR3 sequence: CASSDSMLAGGSNEQFF. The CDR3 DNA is TGCGCCAGCAGTGACTCAATGCTAGCGGGCGGGTCCAATGAGCAGTTCTTC.

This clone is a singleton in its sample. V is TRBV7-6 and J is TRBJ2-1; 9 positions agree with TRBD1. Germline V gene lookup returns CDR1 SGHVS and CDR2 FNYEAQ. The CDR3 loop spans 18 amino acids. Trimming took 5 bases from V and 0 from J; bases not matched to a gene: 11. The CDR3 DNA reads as TGTGCCAGCAGCGAGTCCACAGGGGGCGGTTACTCCTACAATGAGCAGTTCTTC. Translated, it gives CASSESTGGGYSYNEQFF. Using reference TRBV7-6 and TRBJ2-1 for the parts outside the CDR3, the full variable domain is GAGVSQSPRYKVTKRGQDVALRCDPISGHVSLYWYRQALGQGPEFLTYFNYEAQQDKSGLPNDRFSAERPEGSISTLTIQRTEQRDSAMYRCASSESTGGGYSYNEQFFGPGTRLTVL.

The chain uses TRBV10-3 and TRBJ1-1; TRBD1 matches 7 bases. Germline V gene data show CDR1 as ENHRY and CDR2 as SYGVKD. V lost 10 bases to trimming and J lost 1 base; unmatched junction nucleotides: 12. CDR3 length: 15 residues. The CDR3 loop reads CASSHRGGSNTEAFF. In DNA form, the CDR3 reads TGTGCCAGCTCTCACAGGGGAGGGTCGAACACTGAAGCTTTCTTT.

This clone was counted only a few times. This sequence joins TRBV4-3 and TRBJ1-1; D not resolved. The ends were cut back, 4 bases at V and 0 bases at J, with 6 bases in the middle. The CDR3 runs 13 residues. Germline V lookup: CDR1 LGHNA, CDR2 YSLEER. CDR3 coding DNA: TGCGCCAGCAGCCCAAACCTGAACACTGAAGCTTTCTTT. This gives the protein CASSPNLNTEAFF.

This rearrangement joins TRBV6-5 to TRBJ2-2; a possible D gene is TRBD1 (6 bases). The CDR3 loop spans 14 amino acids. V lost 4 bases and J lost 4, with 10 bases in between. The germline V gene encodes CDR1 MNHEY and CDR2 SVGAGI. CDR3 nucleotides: TGTGCCAGCAGTTCCGCGACAGGCACCGGGGAGCTGTTTTTT. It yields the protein CASSSATGTGELFF.

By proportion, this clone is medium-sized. The CDR3 protein is CASSLSIGYNEQFF. For the CDR3, the DNA is TGTGCCAGCAGTTTATCGATCGGCTACAATGAGCAGTTCTTC. J is TRBJ2-1 and V is TRBV27; no clear D. With 0 bases removed from V and 3 bases from J, the gap between germline ends came to 6 bases. Germline assignment: CDR1 MNHEY and CDR2 SMNVEV (reference sequence). The CDR3 covers 14 residues.

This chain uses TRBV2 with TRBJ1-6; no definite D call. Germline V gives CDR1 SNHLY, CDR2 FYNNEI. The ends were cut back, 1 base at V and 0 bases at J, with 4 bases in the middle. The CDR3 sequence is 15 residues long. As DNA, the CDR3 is TGTGCCAGCAGTGAAGAGGGCTCCTATAATTCACCCCTCCACTTT. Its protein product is CASSEEGSYNSPLHF.

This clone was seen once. The CDR3 is CASSPMGLAGFYEQYF. CDR3 DNA: TGCGCCAGCAGCCCCATGGGACTAGCGGGGTTCTACGAGCAGTACTTC. The chain is built from TRBV5-1 and TRBJ2-7; 13 bases agree with TRBD2. Germline values: CDR1 SGHRS, CDR2 YFSETQ. The CDR3 is made up of 16 amino acids. Losses at the gene ends were 4 bases for V and 3 bases for J; bases not matched to a gene: 7.

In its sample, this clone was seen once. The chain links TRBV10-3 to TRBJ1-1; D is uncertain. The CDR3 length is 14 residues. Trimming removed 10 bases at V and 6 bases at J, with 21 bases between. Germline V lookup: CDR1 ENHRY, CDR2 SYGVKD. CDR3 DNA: TGTGCCACCACGGACCCGGGGAGTATGGCTGAAGCTTTCTTT. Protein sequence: CATTDPGSMAEAFF.

CDR3 protein: CASSSWSQETQYF. CDR3 DNA sequence: TGTGCCAGCAGCTCCTGGTCCCAAGAGACCCAGTACTTC. The chain couples TRBV7-2 to TRBJ2-5; D uncertain. The V end lost 4 bases, the J end lost 1 base, and 7 bases lay between the germline ends. The CDR3 consists of 13 residues. Germline CDR1 is SGHTA and CDR2 is FQGNSA.

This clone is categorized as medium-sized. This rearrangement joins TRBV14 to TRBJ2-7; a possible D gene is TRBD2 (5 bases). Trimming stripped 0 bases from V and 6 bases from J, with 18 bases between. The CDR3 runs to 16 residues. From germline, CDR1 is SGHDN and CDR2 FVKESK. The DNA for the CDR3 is TGTGCCAGCAGCCAAGAGTCCCGGGGTCCTGAACGCGAGCAGTACTTC. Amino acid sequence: CASSQESRGPEREQYF.